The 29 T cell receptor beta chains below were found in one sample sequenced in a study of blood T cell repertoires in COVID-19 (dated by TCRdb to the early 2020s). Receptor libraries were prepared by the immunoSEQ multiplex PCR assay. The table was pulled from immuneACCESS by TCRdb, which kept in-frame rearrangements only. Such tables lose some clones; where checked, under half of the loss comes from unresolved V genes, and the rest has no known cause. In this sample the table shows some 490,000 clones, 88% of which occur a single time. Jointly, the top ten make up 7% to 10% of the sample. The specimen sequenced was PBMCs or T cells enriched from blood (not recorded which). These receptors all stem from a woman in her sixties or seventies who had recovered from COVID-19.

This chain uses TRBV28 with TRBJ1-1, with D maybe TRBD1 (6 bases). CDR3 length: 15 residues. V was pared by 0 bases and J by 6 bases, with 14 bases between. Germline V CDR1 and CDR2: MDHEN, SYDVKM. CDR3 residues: CASSLWGTGKPEAFF. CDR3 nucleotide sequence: TGTGCCAGCAGTTTATGGGGTACAGGGAAACCTGAAGCTTTCTTT.

CDR3 coding DNA: TGTGCCACCAGAGGGGAGGCCACTGAAGCTTTCTTT. It specifies CATRGEATEAFF. The V call is TRBV24-1, the J call TRBJ1-1; TRBD1 is a possible D gene (5 bases). CDR3 length: 12 amino acids. Germline V gene lookup returns CDR1 KGHDR and CDR2 SFDVKD. V lost 7 bases and J lost 4, with 9 bases in between.

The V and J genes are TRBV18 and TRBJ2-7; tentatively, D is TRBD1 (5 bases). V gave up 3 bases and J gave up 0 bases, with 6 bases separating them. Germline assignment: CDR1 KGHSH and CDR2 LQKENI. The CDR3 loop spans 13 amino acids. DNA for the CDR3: TGTGCCAGCTCACCTGACAGCTCCTACGAGCAGTACTTC. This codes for CASSPDSSYEQYF. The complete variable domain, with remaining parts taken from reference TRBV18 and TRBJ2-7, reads NAGVMQNPRHLVRRRGQEARLRCSPMKGHSHVYWYRQLPEEGLKFMVYLQKENIIDESGMPKERFSAEFPKEGPSILRIQQVVRGDSAAYFCASSPDSSYEQYFGPGTRLTVT.

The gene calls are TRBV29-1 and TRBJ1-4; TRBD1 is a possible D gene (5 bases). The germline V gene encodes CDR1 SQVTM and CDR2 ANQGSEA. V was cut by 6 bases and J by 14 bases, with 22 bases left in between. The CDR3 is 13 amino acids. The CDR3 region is CSVEKNGIGGLFF. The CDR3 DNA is TGCAGCGTAGAAAAGAACGGGATCGGGGGGCTGTTTTTT.

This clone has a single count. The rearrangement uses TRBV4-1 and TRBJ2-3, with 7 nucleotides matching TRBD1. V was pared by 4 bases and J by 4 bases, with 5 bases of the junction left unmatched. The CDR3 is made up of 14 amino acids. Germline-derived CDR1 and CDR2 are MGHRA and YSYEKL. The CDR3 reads CASSPKGASDTQYF. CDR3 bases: TGCGCCAGCAGCCCTAAGGGGGCGTCAGATACGCAGTATTTT.

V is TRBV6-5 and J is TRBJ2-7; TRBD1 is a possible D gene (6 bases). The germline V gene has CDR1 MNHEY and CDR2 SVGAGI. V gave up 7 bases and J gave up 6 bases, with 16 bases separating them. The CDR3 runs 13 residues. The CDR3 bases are TGTGCCAGCAAGAACAGGGTATTGGGCGAGCAGTACGTC. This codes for CASKNRVLGEQYV.

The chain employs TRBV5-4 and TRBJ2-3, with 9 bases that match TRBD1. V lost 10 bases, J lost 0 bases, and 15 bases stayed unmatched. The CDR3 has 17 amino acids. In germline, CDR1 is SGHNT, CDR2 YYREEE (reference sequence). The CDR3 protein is CAPGGQGPGLSTDTQYF. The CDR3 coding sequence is TGTGCCCCCGGGGGACAGGGACCTGGCTTAAGCACAGATACGCAGTATTTT.

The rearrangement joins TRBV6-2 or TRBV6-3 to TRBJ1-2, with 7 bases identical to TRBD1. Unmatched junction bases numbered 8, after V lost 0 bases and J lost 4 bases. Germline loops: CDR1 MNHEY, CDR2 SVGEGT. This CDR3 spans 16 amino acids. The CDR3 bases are TGTGCCAGCAGTTACTCGACCCGGACAGGAGGCTATGGCTACACCTTC. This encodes CASSYSTRTGGYGYTF.

The CDR3 DNA is TGTGCCAGCGGAAGGGACAGGGTTGCTGGAAACACCATATATTTT. Its translation: CASGRDRVAGNTIYF. The genes are TRBV2 and TRBJ1-3, with 9 bases identical to TRBD1. V was pared by 8 bases and J by 2 bases, with 7 bases of the junction left unmatched. The CDR3 is 15 amino acids. Germline CDR1 and CDR2: SNHLY and FYNNEI.

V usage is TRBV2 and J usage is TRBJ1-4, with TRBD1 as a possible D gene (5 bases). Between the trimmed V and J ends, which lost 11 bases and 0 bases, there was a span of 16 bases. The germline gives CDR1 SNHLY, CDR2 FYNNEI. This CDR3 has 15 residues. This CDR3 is CACGKGLATNEKLFF. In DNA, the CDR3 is TGTGCCTGCGGCAAGGGGCTCGCAACTAATGAAAAACTGTTTTTT.

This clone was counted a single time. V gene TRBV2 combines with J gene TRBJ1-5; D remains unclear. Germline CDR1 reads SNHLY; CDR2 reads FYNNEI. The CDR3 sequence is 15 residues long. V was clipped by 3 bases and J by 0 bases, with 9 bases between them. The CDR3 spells CASSETIASNQPQHF. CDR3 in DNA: TGTGCCAGCAGTGAGACGATAGCTAGCAATCAGCCCCAGCATTTT. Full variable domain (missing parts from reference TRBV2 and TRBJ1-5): EPEVTQTPSHQVTQMGQEVILRCVPISNHLYFYWYRQILGQKVEFLVSFYNNEISEKSEIFDDQFSVERPDGSNFTLKIRSTKLEDSAMYFCASSETIASNQPQHFGDGTRLSIL.

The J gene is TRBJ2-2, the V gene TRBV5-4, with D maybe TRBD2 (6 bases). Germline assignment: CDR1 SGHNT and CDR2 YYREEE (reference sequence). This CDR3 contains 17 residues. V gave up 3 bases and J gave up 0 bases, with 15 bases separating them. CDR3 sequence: CASSWGGRGANTGELFF. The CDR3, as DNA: TGTGCCAGCAGCTGGGGTGGGCGGGGCGCGAACACCGGGGAGCTGTTTTTT.

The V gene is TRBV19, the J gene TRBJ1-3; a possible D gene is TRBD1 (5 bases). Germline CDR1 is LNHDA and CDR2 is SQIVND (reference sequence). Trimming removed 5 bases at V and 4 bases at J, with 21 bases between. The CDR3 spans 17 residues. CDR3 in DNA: TGTGCCAGTAGTCCACCCACAGGTCGTCTTTCGGGAAACACCATATATTTT. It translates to CASSPPTGRLSGNTIYF.

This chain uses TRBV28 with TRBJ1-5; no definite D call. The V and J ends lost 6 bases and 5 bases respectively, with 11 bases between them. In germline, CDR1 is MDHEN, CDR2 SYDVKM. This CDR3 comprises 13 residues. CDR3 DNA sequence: TGTGCCAGCAGGGCCCCGGGGTATCAGCCCCAGCATTTT. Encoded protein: CASRAPGYQPQHF.

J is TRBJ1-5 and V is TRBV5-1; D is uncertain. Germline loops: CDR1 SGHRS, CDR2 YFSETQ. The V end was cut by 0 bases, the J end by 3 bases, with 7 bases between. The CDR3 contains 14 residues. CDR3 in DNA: TGCGCCAGCAGCTTGGCAGGTTTCAATCAGCCCCAGCATTTT. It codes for CASSLAGFNQPQHF.

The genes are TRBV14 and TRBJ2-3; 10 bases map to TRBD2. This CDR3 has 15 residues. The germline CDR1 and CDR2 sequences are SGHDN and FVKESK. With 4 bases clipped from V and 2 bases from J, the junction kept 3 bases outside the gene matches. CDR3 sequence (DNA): TGTGCCAGCAGCCGACTAGCGGGCTCCACAGATACGCAGTATTTT. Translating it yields CASSRLAGSTDTQYF.

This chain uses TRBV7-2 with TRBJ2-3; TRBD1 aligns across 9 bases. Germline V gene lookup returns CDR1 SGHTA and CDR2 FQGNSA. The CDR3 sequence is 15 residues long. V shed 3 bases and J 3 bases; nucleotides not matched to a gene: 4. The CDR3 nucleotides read TGTGCCAGCAGCTTCTCCGGGACAGGGACAGATACGCAGTATTTT. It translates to CASSFSGTGTDTQYF.

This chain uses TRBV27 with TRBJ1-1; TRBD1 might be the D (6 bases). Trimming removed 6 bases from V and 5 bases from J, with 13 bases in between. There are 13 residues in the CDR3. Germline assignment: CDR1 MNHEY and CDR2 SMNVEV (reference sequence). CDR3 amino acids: CASRPQGITEAFF. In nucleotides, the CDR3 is TGTGCCAGCAGACCCCAGGGGATAACTGAAGCTTTCTTT.

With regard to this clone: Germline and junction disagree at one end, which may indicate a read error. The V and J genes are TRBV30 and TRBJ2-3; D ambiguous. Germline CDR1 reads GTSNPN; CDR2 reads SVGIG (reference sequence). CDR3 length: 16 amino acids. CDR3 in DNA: TGTGCCTGGTGTGTATGCGCCGGAGCTAGCACAGATACGCAGTATTTT. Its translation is CAWCVCAGASTDTQYF.

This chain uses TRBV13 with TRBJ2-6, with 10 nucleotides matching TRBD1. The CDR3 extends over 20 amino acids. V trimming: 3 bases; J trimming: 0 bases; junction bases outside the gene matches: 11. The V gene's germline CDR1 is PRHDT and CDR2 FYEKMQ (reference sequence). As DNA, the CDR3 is TGTGCCAGCAGCTTTATCCGGGACAGGGGCCGCCTCTCTGGGGCCAACGTCCTGACTTTC. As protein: CASSFIRDRGRLSGANVLTF.

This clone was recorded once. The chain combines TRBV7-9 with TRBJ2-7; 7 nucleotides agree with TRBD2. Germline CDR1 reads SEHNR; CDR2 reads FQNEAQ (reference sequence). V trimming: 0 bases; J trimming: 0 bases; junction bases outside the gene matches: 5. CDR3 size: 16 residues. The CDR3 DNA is TGTGCCAGCAGCTTAGCGCGGGGGTCCAGCTCCTACGAGCAGTACTTC. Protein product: CASSLARGSSSYEQYF.

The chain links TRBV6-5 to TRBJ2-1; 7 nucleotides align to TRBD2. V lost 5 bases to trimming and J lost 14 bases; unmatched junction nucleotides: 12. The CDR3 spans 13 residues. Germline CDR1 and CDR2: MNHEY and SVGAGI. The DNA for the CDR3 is TGTGCCAGCAGTACCCCCGGGGGGAGGTTCAAGTTCTTC. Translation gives CASSTPGGRFKFF.

The CDR3: CSASSGGVPDTQYF. CDR3 coding DNA: TGCAGTGCTAGTAGCGGGGGGGTCCCAGATACGCAGTATTTT. The rearrangement joins TRBV20-1 to TRBJ2-3; 11 bases map to TRBD2. With 3 bases clipped from V and 4 bases from J, the junction kept 3 bases outside the gene matches. The CDR3 extends over 14 amino acids. The germline gives CDR1 DFQATT, CDR2 SNEGSKA (reference sequence).

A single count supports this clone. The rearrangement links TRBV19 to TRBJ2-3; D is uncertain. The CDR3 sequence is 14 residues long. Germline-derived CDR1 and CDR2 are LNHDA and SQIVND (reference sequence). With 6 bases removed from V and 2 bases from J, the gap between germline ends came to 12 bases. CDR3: CASSPVGFTDTQYF. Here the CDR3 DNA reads TGTGCCAGTAGCCCGGTCGGTTTCACAGATACGCAGTATTTT.

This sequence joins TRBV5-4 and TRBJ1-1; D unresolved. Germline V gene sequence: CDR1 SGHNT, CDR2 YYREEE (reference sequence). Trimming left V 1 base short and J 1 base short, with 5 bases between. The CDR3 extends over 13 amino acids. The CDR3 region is CASSLRGNTEAFF. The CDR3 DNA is TGTGCCAGCAGCTTGCGAGGGAACACTGAAGCTTTCTTT.

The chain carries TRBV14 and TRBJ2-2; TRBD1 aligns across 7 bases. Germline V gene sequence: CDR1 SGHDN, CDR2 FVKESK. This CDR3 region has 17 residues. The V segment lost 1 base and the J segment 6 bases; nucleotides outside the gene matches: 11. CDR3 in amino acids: CASSQGGTVPVPGELFF. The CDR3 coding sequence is TGTGCCAGCAGCCAAGGGGGGACAGTACCGGTGCCCGGGGAGCTGTTTTTT.

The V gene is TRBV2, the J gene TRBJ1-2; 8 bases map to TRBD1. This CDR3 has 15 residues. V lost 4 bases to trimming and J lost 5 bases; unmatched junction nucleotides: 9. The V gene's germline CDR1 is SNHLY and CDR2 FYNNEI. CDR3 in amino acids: CASSANRGSFYGYTF. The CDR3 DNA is TGTGCCAGCAGTGCTAACAGGGGGAGCTTTTATGGCTACACCTTC.

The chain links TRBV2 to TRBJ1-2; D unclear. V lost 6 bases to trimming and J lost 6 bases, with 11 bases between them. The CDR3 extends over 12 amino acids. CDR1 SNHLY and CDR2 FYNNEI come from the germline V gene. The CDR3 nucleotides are TGTGCCAGCAGGGAGGGAGGTCATGGCTACACCTTC. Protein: CASREGGHGYTF.

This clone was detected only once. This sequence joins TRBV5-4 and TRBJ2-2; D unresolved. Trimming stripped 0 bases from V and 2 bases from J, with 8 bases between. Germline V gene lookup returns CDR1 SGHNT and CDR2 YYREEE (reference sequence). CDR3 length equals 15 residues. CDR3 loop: CASSLAELNTGELFF. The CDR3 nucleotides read TGTGCCAGCAGCTTGGCCGAACTAAACACCGGGGAGCTGTTTTTT.